This TCR beta chain was sequenced in a study of spatial heterogeneity in lung cancer. A word on this clonotype: This may come from a read error, since a much larger clone is one base off. In this CDR3 the conserved last residue, phenylalanine or tryptophan, is missing, so a read error is likely.

After removal of 4 bases from V and 6 bases from J, the junction contained 17 bases not matched to a gene. Germline V gene sequence: CDR1 MNHEY, CDR2 SVGEGT. The CDR3 extends over 18 amino acids. The time point is: sample taken at primary tumor resection. Whole RNA obtained from tumor, nontumor lung or frozen PBMC underwent sequencing without sorting. TCRdb reanalysed the 5' RACE reads using MiXCR and keeps one entry per CDR3 protein. Of about 11,000 distinct CDR3 sequences in the sample, about a sixth are singletons; the top ten hold just over 50%. Sequences were derived from PBMCs, sampled at surgery. This receptor was taken from a male donor with early-stage non-small cell lung cancer. The V and J genes are TRBV6-2 or TRBV6-3 and TRBJ1-2; 10 bases match TRBD1. The CDR3 region is CASSFPYRQGAYADGYTI. DNA of the CDR3: TGTGCCAGCAGTTTCCCTTACCGACAGGGGGCTTATGCGGATGGCTACACCATC.